The 23 T cell receptor beta chains given below trace back to one sample, sequenced in a study of beta chain features in type 1 diabetes. What was sequenced were expressed TCRB transcripts, since all of the isolated RNA had been reverse transcribed. Here immunoSEQ multiplex PCR was the method, and the copy in TCRdb shows in-frame clones only, minus some. The sample has around 200,000 clones, around an eighth seen once. Material for sequencing was central memory CD4+ T cells from blood. These receptors all come from a woman between 18 and 29 years old in good health.

This clone has only a few counts. The V call is TRBV5-1, the J call TRBJ1-5; D might be TRBD1 (6 bases). CDR3 length: 16 amino acids. Germline V gives CDR1 SGHRS, CDR2 YFSETQ. Deletions cut 4 bases from V and 0 bases from J, with 14 bases between. The CDR3 loop is CASSPGTTYSNQPQHF. The CDR3 coding sequence is TGCGCCAGCAGCCCCGGGACAACCTATAGCAATCAGCCCCAGCATTTT.

Only a few counts were recorded for this clone. This sequence joins TRBV9 and TRBJ2-3, with 14 positions matching TRBD2. With V trimmed by 0 bases and J by 5 bases, 2 bases remained unmatched. This CDR3 is built from 16 residues. Germline-derived CDR1 and CDR2 are SGDLS and YYNGEE. The CDR3 bases are TGTGCCAGCAGCGTAGCGGGACTAGCGGGAGTAGATACGCAGTATTTT. Translation gives CASSVAGLAGVDTQYF.

The rearrangement links TRBV5-6 to TRBJ2-3, with 8 bases identical to TRBD2. V lost 4 bases and J lost 4; bases outside the gene matches: 2. The germline V gene encodes CDR1 SGHDT and CDR2 YYEEEE. CDR3 size: 13 residues. The CDR3 sequence is CASSRTSSDTQYF. The CDR3 bases are TGTGCCAGCAGCCGGACTAGCTCAGATACGCAGTATTTT.

V gene TRBV5-4 combines with J gene TRBJ2-5; no clear D gene. V lost 4 bases to trimming and J lost 1 base, with 11 bases between them. The CDR3 consists of 14 residues. The germline gives CDR1 SGHNT, CDR2 YYREEE (reference sequence). The CDR3 DNA reads as TGTGCCAGCAGCCCGGGTAGTCCCCAAGAGACCCAGTACTTC. This gives the protein CASSPGSPQETQYF.

The chain links TRBV4-1 to TRBJ2-7, with a possible D match to TRBD1 (5 bases). The germline gives CDR1 MGHRA, CDR2 YSYEKL. V lost 0 bases and J 3 bases, leaving 12 bases between the germline ends. CDR3 size: 15 residues. For the CDR3, the DNA is TGCGCCAGCAGCCAAGATTTTGCAGGGTTCTACGAGCAGTACTTC. This gives the protein CASSQDFAGFYEQYF.

There are a few counts of this clone. The chain uses TRBV18 and TRBJ2-5; 8 bases agree with TRBD1. The germline gives CDR1 KGHSH, CDR2 LQKENI. Trimming removed 5 bases from V and 4 bases from J; junction bases left unmatched: 3. The CDR3 consists of 13 residues. In DNA, the CDR3 is TGTGCCAGCTCAAATGACAGGGGAGAGACCCAGTACTTC. Protein: CASSNDRGETQYF.

The chain combines TRBV28 with TRBJ2-1, with 11 bases that match TRBD2. CDR1 is MDHEN, CDR2 SYDVKM, per germline. The CDR3 extends over 15 amino acids. V lost 5 bases and J lost 7; bases outside the gene matches: 7. Here the CDR3 DNA reads TGTGCCAGCAGTGATAGCGGGGGGGCGCTTAATGAGCAGTTCTTC. As protein: CASSDSGGALNEQFF.

This clone was seen more than once but under ten times. This sequence joins TRBV19 and TRBJ1-1; 9 positions match TRBD1. CDR1 LNHDA and CDR2 SQIVND come from the germline V gene (reference sequence). CDR3 length: 13 amino acids. Trimming at V came to 8 bases and at J to 4 bases, leaving 5 bases not matched to a gene. The CDR3 bases are TGTGCCAGTGGACAACAGGGGGCCACTGAAGCTTTCTTT. As protein: CASGQQGATEAFF. Looking up the rest from reference TRBV19 and TRBJ1-1 gives the full variable domain: DGGITQSPKYLFRKEGQNVTLSCEQNLNHDAMYWYRQDPGQGLRLIYYSQIVNDFQKGDIAEGYSVSREKKESFPLTVTSAQKNPTAFYLCASGQQGATEAFFGQGTRLTVV.

This clone was observed a handful of times. The chain carries TRBV29-1 and TRBJ2-1; no clear D gene. The CDR3 is made up of 17 amino acids. The V end was cut by 5 bases, the J end by 0 bases, with 20 bases between. Germline V gene lookup returns CDR1 SQVTM and CDR2 ANQGSEA. The CDR3 sequence is CSVPYHSSISSYNEQFF. Here the CDR3 DNA reads TGCAGCGTTCCGTACCACAGCAGCATTAGCTCCTACAATGAGCAGTTCTTC.

The J gene is TRBJ1-2, the V gene TRBV6-1; 12 bases fit TRBD1. The CDR3 length is 15 residues. Germline CDR1 reads MNHNS; CDR2 reads SASEGT. Trimming removed 10 bases from V and 8 bases from J; junction bases left unmatched: 14. CDR3 in amino acids: CAIRPMGQGAGGYTF. As DNA, the CDR3 is TGTGCCATCCGACCTATGGGACAGGGGGCTGGGGGCTACACCTTC.

The CDR3 DNA is TGTGCCAGCAGCGTAGGCGAAAGCACAGATACGCAGTATTTT. Translated, it gives CASSVGESTDTQYF. The chain couples TRBV9 to TRBJ2-3; D call uncertain. V gave up 0 bases and J gave up 0 bases, with 5 bases separating them. This CDR3 region has 14 residues. CDR1 SGDLS and CDR2 YYNGEE come from the germline V gene.

The rearrangement links TRBV5-5 to TRBJ2-3; possibly TRBD1 for D (5 bases). The ends were cut back, 5 bases at V and 1 base at J, with 17 bases in the middle. Germline CDR1 reads SGHKS; CDR2 reads YYEKEE (reference sequence). This CDR3 region has 16 residues. In DNA form, the CDR3 reads TGTGCCAGCAGAAAACAACAGGCTCCAGGCACAGATACGCAGTATTTT. Its protein is CASRKQQAPGTDTQYF.

The V and J genes are TRBV28 and TRBJ2-7; D not resolved. V was cut by 3 bases and J by 6 bases, with 9 bases left in between. The CDR3 covers 12 residues. Germline loops: CDR1 MDHEN, CDR2 SYDVKM. DNA for the CDR3: TGTGCCAGCAGTTTTCCCCTTTCCGAGCAGTACTTC. This encodes CASSFPLSEQYF.

This clone occurred a few times. The J gene is TRBJ2-1, the V gene TRBV6-5; 8 positions match TRBD2. Trimming at V came to 5 bases and at J to 2 bases, leaving 5 bases not matched to a gene. This CDR3 has 15 amino acids. CDR1 and CDR2 (germline): MNHEY, SVGAGI. The CDR3 is CASSKPGLAYNEQFF. The CDR3, as DNA: TGTGCCAGCAGTAAACCGGGACTAGCCTACAATGAGCAGTTCTTC.

This clone was observed a few times. This rearrangement joins TRBV11-1 to TRBJ2-6; unclear D gene. The CDR3 has 14 residues. CDR1 is SGHAT, CDR2 FQDESV, per germline (reference sequence). V was shortened by 3 bases and J by 0 bases, with 3 bases between the two germline ends. This CDR3 is CASSFLSGANVLTF. The CDR3 coding sequence is TGTGCCAGCAGCTTCCTCTCTGGGGCCAACGTCCTGACTTTC. Together with reference TRBV11-1 and TRBJ2-6, the CDR3 gives the full variable domain: EAEVAQSPRYKITEKSQAVAFWCDPISGHATLYWYRQILGQGPELLVQFQDESVVDDSQLPKDRFSAERLKGVDSTLKIQPAELGDSAMYLCASSFLSGANVLTFGAGSRLTVL.

This clone was picked up a small number of times. V is TRBV30 and J is TRBJ1-2, with D perhaps matching TRBD1 (5 bases). Germline CDR1 and CDR2: GTSNPN and SVGIG (reference sequence). CDR3 length: 14 residues. The V end was cut by 0 bases, the J end by 4 bases, with 12 bases between. The CDR3, as DNA: TGTGCCTGGAGTGTCGCAGGGACTATCTATGGCTACACCTTC. Translated, it gives CAWSVAGTIYGYTF.

In its sample, this clone was seen a few times. The chain links TRBV7-2 to TRBJ2-3; 12 bases are shared with TRBD2. CDR3 size: 16 residues. V shed 6 bases, J shed 2 bases, and the junction held 6 bases outside the gene matches. CDR1 is SGHTA and CDR2 is FQGNSA in the germline V gene. In DNA, the CDR3 is TGTGCCAGCAGTTTCGGACTAGCGGGACCCACAGATACGCAGTATTTT. Its translation is CASSFGLAGPTDTQYF. Filled out from reference TRBV7-2 and TRBJ2-3, the complete variable domain reads GAGVSQSPSNKVTEKGKDVELRCDPISGHTALYWYRQSLGQGLEFLIYFQGNSAPDKSGLPSDRFSAERTGGSVSTLTIQRTQQEDSAVYLCASSFGLAGPTDTQYFGPGTRLTVL.

This chain uses TRBV28 with TRBJ2-7; possible D gene TRBD1, 5 bases. The CDR3 spans 12 residues. CDR1 MDHEN and CDR2 SYDVKM come from the germline V gene. V was cut by 5 bases and J by 7 bases, with 12 bases left in between. CDR3 in amino acids: CASSHRFVEQYF. CDR3 in DNA: TGTGCCAGCAGTCACAGGTTCGTGGAGCAGTACTTC.

The V and J genes are TRBV9 and TRBJ2-7; no firm D call. Trimming stripped 0 bases from V and 6 bases from J, with 10 bases between. Germline CDR1 reads SGDLS; CDR2 reads YYNGEE. The CDR3 length is 13 residues. This CDR3 reads CASSVEARSEQYF. CDR3 DNA sequence: TGTGCCAGCAGCGTAGAAGCCCGCTCCGAGCAGTACTTC.

This clone was detected only a few times. The V gene is TRBV5-1, the J gene TRBJ2-5; tentatively, D is TRBD2 (6 bases). CDR1 and CDR2 from the germline V gene are SGHRS and YFSETQ. The CDR3 is 14 residues long. The V and J ends lost 2 bases and 2 bases respectively, with 10 bases between them. For the CDR3, the DNA is TGCGCCAGCAGCTTCTATAGCGGACAAGAGACCCAGTACTTC. It codes for CASSFYSGQETQYF.

This clone was found a few times. The V gene is TRBV6-5, the J gene TRBJ2-3; 7 bases line up with TRBD1. CDR1 MNHEY and CDR2 SVGAGI come from the germline V gene. The CDR3 contains 16 residues. The trim removed 0 bases at V and 0 bases at J, leaving 3 bases unmatched. The CDR3 loop reads CASSYSPGQSTDTQYF. The CDR3 DNA sequence: TGTGCCAGCAGTTACTCGCCGGGACAGAGCACAGATACGCAGTATTTT.

The V call is TRBV7-6, the J call TRBJ2-5, with a tentative D call TRBD2 (6 bases). The CDR3 loop spans 15 amino acids. Germline lookup yields CDR1 SGHVS and CDR2 FNYEAQ. The V end was cut by 3 bases, the J end by 1 base, with 12 bases between. The CDR3 sequence: CASSLRAGGQETQYF. The CDR3 coding sequence is TGTGCCAGCAGCTTGAGGGCCGGGGGCCAAGAGACCCAGTACTTC.

This clone was observed a handful of times. The chain joins TRBV27 to TRBJ2-4; perhaps TRBD2 as D (5 bases). Germline assignment: CDR1 MNHEY and CDR2 SMNVEV (reference sequence). V was cut by 10 bases and J by 3 bases, with 16 bases left in between. This CDR3 comprises 14 residues. Here the CDR3 reads CATARGDGKNIQYF. DNA of the CDR3: TGTGCCACCGCCCGGGGTGATGGCAAAAACATTCAGTACTTC.